This T cell receptor (beta chain) is from a study of T cells in Graves' hyperthyroidism and ophthalmopathy. Study-wide points: Ophthalmopathy was model-predicted a median about six months pre-onset.

Subjects with ophthalmopathy showed a Clinical Activity Score no lower than 3, a NOSPECS grade no lower than 4, and a duration shorter than 3 months. Uncontrolled infections, other autoimmune diseases, pregnancy or lactation led to exclusion of patients. Diagnosis rested on symptoms, serum thyroxine and TRAb, thyroid ultrasound, and orbital computed tomography. Details on this clonotype: Its antigen is not known.

Amplification of TCR beta CDR3 regions was performed using RNA transcripts as template. The HTBI set primed first-round TCR CDR3 RT-PCR. TCRdb reanalysed the multiplex PCR reads using MiXCR and keeps one entry per CDR3 protein. Here the sample spans about 300,000 distinct CDR3 sequences, roughly 19% being singletons. Sequencing input: blood. This clonotype was sampled from a man in his forties or fifties with Graves' ophthalmopathy.

CDR3 DNA: TGTGCCTGGAGTCTTACGGGACTAGCGGGGGTGGGGGATACGCAGTATTTT. This codes for CAWSLTGLAGVGDTQYF. J is TRBJ2-3 and V is TRBV30, with 14 nucleotides matching TRBD2. V was pared by 2 bases and J by 6 bases, with 10 bases of the junction left unmatched. The length of the CDR3 is 17 residues. Germline CDR1 GTSNPN, CDR2 SVGIG (reference sequence). Complete variable domain (other parts from reference TRBV30 and TRBJ2-3): SQTIHQWPATLVQPVGSPLSLECTVEGTSNPNLYWYRQAAGRGLQLLFYSVGIGQISSEVPQNLSASRPQDRQFILSSKKLLLSDSGFYLCAWSLTGLAGVGDTQYFGPGTRLTVL.